This T cell receptor beta chain was observed in a study of CD8 T cells in Susac syndrome. Random hexamers served to reverse transcribe roughly 0.5 to 1 ug RNA. One entry per CDR3 protein, called by TCRdb with MiXCR from the immunoSEQ multiplex PCR reads. The profile covers some 140,000 distinct CDR3 sequences, with approximately 95% appearing a single time and roughly 0.17% taken by the ten largest. The clonotype originates from a human donor with Susac syndrome. Sequenced input: CD8+ T cells from PBMCs.

DNA of the CDR3: TGTGCCAGCCGAAGCCGTCCCCACAGGGATCCACATGGCTACACCTTC. It yields the protein CASRSRPHRDPHGYTF. The rearrangement uses TRBV6-6 and TRBJ1-2, with D possibly matching TRBD1 (6 bases). The CDR3 runs 16 residues. V was cut by 8 bases and J by 6 bases, with 25 bases left in between. Germline V gives CDR1 MNHNY, CDR2 SVGAGI (reference sequence).